This TCR beta chain is from a study of T-cell memory formation after mild COVID-19. Study-wide results and caveats: Among CD4+ contracting clones, most were CM and EM, and CD8+ ones EMRA. The finding that pre-infection memory included some responding clones suggested that cross-reactive memory joined.

This CDR3 has 16 residues. V was pared by 4 bases and J by 6 bases, with 6 bases of the junction left unmatched. Per germline, CDR1 MNHEY and CDR2 SVGAGI. TCRdb ran MiXCR on the 5' RACE reads and lists one entry per CDR3 protein. Here the sample spans 250,000 or so distinct CDR3 sequences, 8% to 9.5% being singletons. This clonotype was counted at least ten times. The target antigen is unknown. The source is a man younger than 35 who had mild COVID-19 (a few samples of this study predate the infection). Cell type and time point are not known. The gene calls are TRBV6-5 and TRBJ2-1, with 13 bases aligning to TRBD2. Input material: PBMCs or a T cell subset sorted from them (not recorded which). Written as DNA, the CDR3 is TGTGCCAGCAGTTCGCCACTAGCGGGAGGGGCCAATGAGCAGTTCTTC. Protein product: CASSSPLAGGANEQFF.